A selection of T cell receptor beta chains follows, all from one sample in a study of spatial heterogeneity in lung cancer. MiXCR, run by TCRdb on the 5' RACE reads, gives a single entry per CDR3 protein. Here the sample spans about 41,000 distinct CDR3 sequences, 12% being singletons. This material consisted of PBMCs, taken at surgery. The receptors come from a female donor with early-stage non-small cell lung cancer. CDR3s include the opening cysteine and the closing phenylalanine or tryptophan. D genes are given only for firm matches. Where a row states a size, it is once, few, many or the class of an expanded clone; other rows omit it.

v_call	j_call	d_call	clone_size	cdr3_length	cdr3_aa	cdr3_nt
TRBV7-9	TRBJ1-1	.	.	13	CASSFSSDTEAFF	TGTGCCAGCAGCTTTTCCTCGGACACTGAAGCTTTCTTT
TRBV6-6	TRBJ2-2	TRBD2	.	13	CASRPGGSGELFF	TGTGCCAGCAGGCCGGGGGGGAGCGGGGAGCTGTTTTTT
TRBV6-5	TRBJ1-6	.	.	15	CASRPAGGRNSPLHF	TGTGCCAGCAGGCCCGCGGGGGGTCGGAATTCACCCCTCCACTTT
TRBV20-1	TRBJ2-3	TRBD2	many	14	CSARDSTSEDTQYF	TGCAGTGCTAGAGATTCGACTAGCGAGGATACGCAGTATTTT
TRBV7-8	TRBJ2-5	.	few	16	CASSPPGDGPQETQYF	TGTGCCAGCAGTCCACCAGGGGATGGGCCGCAAGAGACCCAGTACTTC
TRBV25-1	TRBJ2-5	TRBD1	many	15	CASSEWGRGPETQYF	TGTGCCAGCAGTGAATGGGGCAGGGGGCCTGAGACCCAGTACTTC
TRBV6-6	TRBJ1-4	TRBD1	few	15	CASSDGQGDGEKLFF	TGTGCCAGCAGTGATGGGCAGGGGGATGGGGAAAAACTGTTTTTT
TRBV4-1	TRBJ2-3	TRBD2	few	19	CASSQLSGLAGGGTDTQYF	TGCGCCAGCAGCCAACTTAGCGGACTAGCGGGGGGGGGCACAGATACGCAGTATTTT
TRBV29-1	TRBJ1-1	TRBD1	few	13	CSVRDRVNTEAFF	TGCAGCGTTCGCGACAGGGTGAACACTGAAGCTTTCTTT
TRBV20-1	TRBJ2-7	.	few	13	CSAKEGGPHEQYF	TGCAGTGCTAAGGAGGGGGGGCCCCACGAGCAGTACTTC
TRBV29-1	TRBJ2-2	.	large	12	CSVEVRPRELFF	TGCAGCGTTGAGGTACGGCCCCGGGAGCTGTTTTTT
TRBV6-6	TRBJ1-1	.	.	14	CASTGGPGDTEAFF	TGTGCCAGCACCGGAGGCCCAGGGGACACTGAAGCTTTCTTT
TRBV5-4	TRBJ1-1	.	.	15	CASSLAVGGISEAFF	TGTGCCAGCAGTCTCGCTGTGGGGGGAATCTCTGAAGCTTTCTTT
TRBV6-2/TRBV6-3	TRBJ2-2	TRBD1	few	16	CASSYSGTDYTGELFF	TGTGCCAGCAGTTACTCGGGGACAGATTACACCGGGGAGCTGTTTTTT
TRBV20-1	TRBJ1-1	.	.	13	CSALPQGNTEAFF	TGCAGTGCCCTTCCACAGGGAAACACTGAAGCTTTCTTT
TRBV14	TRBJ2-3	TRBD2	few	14	CASSRGLAGDTQYF	TGTGCCAGCAGCCGCGGACTAGCGGGGGATACGCAGTATTTT
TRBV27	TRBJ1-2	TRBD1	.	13	CASRRAGGDGYTF	TGTGCCAGCCGCCGGGCAGGGGGGGATGGCTACACCTTC
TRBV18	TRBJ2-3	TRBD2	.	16	CASSPPGRASTDTQYF	TGTGCCAGCTCACCACCAGGGAGGGCTAGCACAGATACGCAGTATTTT
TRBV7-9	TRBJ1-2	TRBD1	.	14	CASSLGTGPYGYTF	TGTGCCAGCAGCTTAGGGACAGGGCCCTATGGCTACACCTTC
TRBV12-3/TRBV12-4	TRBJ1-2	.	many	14	CASSLEQGNYGYTF	TGTGCCAGCAGTTTAGAACAGGGCAACTATGGCTACACCTTC
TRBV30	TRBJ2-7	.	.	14	CAWSPQGRAAEQYF	TGTGCCTGGAGTCCCCAGGGTAGGGCGGCCGAGCAGTACTTC
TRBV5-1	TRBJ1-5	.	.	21	CASSRGCCSSQRSYSNQPQHF	TGCGCCAGCAGCAGGGGGTGTTGTTCGTCACAGAGGTCTTATAGCAATCAGCCCCAGCATTTT
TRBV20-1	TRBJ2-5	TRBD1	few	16	CSADKGASRYQETQYF	TGCAGTGCCGATAAGGGGGCTAGCCGATACCAAGAGACCCAGTACTTC
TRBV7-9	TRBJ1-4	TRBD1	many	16	CASSLFVGQGDEKLFF	TGTGCCAGCAGCTTATTTGTCGGACAGGGTGATGAAAAACTGTTTTTT
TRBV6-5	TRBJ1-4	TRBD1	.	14	CASREDRVGEKLFF	TGTGCCAGCAGGGAAGACAGGGTTGGGGAAAAACTGTTTTTT
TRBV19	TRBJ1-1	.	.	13	CASSQGVGTEAFF	TGTGCCAGTAGTCAAGGGGTCGGTACTGAAGCTTTCTTT
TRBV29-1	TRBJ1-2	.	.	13	CSALRGTNYGYTF	TGCAGCGCCCTGAGGGGTACTAACTATGGCTACACCTTC
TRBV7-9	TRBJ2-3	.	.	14	CASSLGSLPDTQYF	TGTGCCAGCAGCTTAGGGTCACTTCCAGATACGCAGTATTTT
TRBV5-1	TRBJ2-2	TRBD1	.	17	CASSLMGQTVNTGELFF	TGCGCCAGCAGCTTAATGGGACAGACCGTAAACACCGGGGAGCTGTTTTTT
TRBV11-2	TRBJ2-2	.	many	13	CASSYTNTGELFF	TGTGCCAGCAGCTACACGAACACCGGGGAGCTGTTTTTT
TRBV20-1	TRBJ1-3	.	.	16	CSARDYSLTSGNTIYF	TGCAGTGCTAGAGATTATTCACTGACCTCTGGAAACACCATATATTTT
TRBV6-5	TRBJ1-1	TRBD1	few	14	CASSPGTGLTEAFF	TGTGCCAGCAGCCCGGGGACAGGTCTAACTGAAGCTTTCTTT
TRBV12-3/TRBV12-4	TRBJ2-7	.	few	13	CASSRRGDYEQYF	TGTGCCAGCAGTCGGCGTGGGGACTACGAGCAGTACTTC
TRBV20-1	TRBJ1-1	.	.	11	CSAKGQTEAFF	TGCAGTGCAAAAGGGCAAACTGAAGCTTTCTTT
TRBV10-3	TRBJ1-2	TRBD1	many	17	CAISEGSGTGANYGYTF	TGTGCCATCAGTGAGGGCTCCGGGACAGGGGCCAACTATGGCTACACCTTC
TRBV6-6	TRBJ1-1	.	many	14	CASSYLQGNTEAFF	TGTGCCAGCAGTTACCTCCAGGGCAACACTGAAGCTTTCTTT
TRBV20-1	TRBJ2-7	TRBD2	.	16	CSARDLLAGGTYEQYF	TGCAGTGCTAGAGATCTACTAGCGGGGGGGACCTACGAGCAGTACTTC
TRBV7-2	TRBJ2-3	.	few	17	CASSLQAGTKNTDTQYF	TGTGCCAGCAGCTTACAAGCCGGGACAAAGAACACAGATACGCAGTATTTT
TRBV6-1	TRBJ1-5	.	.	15	CASSVYLQGNQPQHF	TGTGCCAGCAGTGTTTACCTACAGGGTAATCAGCCCCAGCATTTT
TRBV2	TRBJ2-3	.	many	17	CASSEGVIVGGTDTQYF	TGTGCCAGCAGTGAAGGAGTAATAGTAGGAGGCACAGATACGCAGTATTTT
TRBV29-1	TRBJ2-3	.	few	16	CSVEDPKRAFPDTQYF	TGCAGCGTTGAAGATCCTAAGCGGGCATTCCCAGATACGCAGTATTTT
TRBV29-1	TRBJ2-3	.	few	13	CSVETKRTDTQYF	TGCAGCGTTGAGACTAAACGCACAGATACGCAGTATTTT
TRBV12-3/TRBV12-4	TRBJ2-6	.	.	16	CASSLRTTSGANVLTF	TGTGCCAGCAGTTTAAGGACCACATCCGGGGCCAACGTCCTGACTTTC
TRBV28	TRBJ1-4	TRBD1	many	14	CASSQQGTNEKLFF	TGTGCCAGCAGCCAACAGGGGACTAATGAAAAACTGTTTTTT
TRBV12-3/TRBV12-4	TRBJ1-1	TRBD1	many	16	CASRLDRGRVGTEAFF	TGTGCCAGCCGTCTCGACAGGGGGCGCGTGGGCACTGAAGCTTTCTTT
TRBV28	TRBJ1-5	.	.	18	CASSFAEGMGLGNQPQHF	TGTGCCAGCAGTTTTGCGGAAGGGATGGGTTTGGGCAATCAGCCCCAGCATTTT
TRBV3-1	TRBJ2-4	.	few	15	CASSQEGPAKNIQYF	TGTGCCAGCAGCCAAGAGGGACCAGCCAAAAACATTCAGTACTTC
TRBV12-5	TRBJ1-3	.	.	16	CASGLIPGTILNTIYF	TGTGCTAGTGGTTTGATTCCCGGGACGATCTTGAACACCATATATTTT